This is a list of T cell receptor beta chains from one sample in a study of neurological immune-mediated disorders. TCRdb recomputed calls from the 5' RACE reads with MiXCR, one row per CDR3 protein. Of roughly 75,000 distinct CDR3 sequences in the sample, just over 2.5% were seen once. Sequenced material: PBMCs. The source is a woman aged 30 to 39 with multiple sclerosis. Each CDR3 is given with its conserved first and last residue. The D gene is left open where the match is weak. A row's size may be missing; if present it is once, few, many or a size class.

clone_size d_call j_call v_call cdr3_nt cdr3_aa
many . TRBJ2-1 TRBV12-3/TRBV12-4 TGTGCCAGCAGTTTAATCTTTGGTAGCGACTACAATGAGCAGTTCTTC CASSLIFGSDYNEQFF
many . TRBJ2-1 TRBV20-1 TGCAGTGCTAGAGATATTGGCAATGAGCAGTTCTTC CSARDIGNEQFF
many TRBD1 TRBJ1-2 TRBV5-1 TGCGCCAGCAGCTCGACAGGGGAGTATGGCTACACCTTC CASSSTGEYGYTF
. . TRBJ2-5 TRBV5-1 TGCGCCAGCAGCCCCGGCGACCCGGCTGAGACCCAGTACTTC CASSPGDPAETQYF
many . TRBJ2-7 TRBV28 TGTGCCAGCAGTGCCAACCTGGGCAGGGCGATTGTTTACGAGCAGTACTTC CASSANLGRAIVYEQYF
many . TRBJ2-1 TRBV4-2 TGTGCCAGCAGCCAAGCCGGGACCATCAATGAGCAGTTCTTC CASSQAGTINEQFF
many . TRBJ1-1 TRBV27 TGTGCCAGCAGTCCCGGGACATTCACTGAAGCTTTCTTT CASSPGTFTEAFF
many TRBD2 TRBJ2-5 TRBV2 TGTGCCACCACGACGTACCTGGGACTAGCGGGAGAAGAGACCCAGTACTTC CATTTYLGLAGEETQYF
many TRBD2 TRBJ2-3 TRBV20-1 TGCAGTGCTCAACCCGCGCTAGCGGGAATTAAAGATACGCAGTATTTT CSAQPALAGIKDTQYF
many . TRBJ2-7 TRBV9 TGTGCCAGCAGCGTAGACAGCCGCAACGAGCAGTACTTC CASSVDSRNEQYF
few TRBD2 TRBJ2-7 TRBV6-2/TRBV6-3 TGTGCCAGCAGGGCTAGCGGGCTTCGTTACGCGCAGTACTTC CASRASGLRYAQYF
many TRBD1 TRBJ1-3 TRBV20-1 TGCAGTGCGTATTGGGAGACAGGGAAGTCCCCGCATTTT CSAYWETGKSPHF
many . TRBJ2-7 TRBV27 TGTGCCAGCAGTCACAGGGGTCGGGCGGGACTAGAAAGCTACGAGCAGTACTTC CASSHRGRAGLESYEQYF
many . TRBJ2-7 TRBV5-1 TGCGCCAGCAGCTTGGCCGGTACGGGAATCCACGAGCAGTACTTC CASSLAGTGIHEQYF
. TRBD1 TRBJ1-5 TRBV28 TGTGCCAACTATGACCACAGGGGTTATCAGCCCCAGCATTTT CANYDHRGYQPQHF
many TRBD2 TRBJ2-6 TRBV7-2 TGTGCCAGCAGCGACGGACTAGCGGGAGTAGCTGGGGCCAACGTCCTGACTTTC CASSDGLAGVAGANVLTF